Listed below are T cell receptor beta chains from one sample, sequenced in a study of blood T cell repertoires in COVID-19. Profiled with immunoSEQ multiplex PCR; TCRdb holds only in-frame clones, not every one. The profile covers 350,000 to 450,000 clones, with 75% to 90% appearing a single time and around 1.1% taken by the ten largest. The sample was PBMCs or T cells enriched from blood (not recorded which). Receptor source: a man between 25 and 39 years old who had recovered from COVID-19. The CDR3 runs from the conserved cysteine through the conserved F or W. A D gene is named only where the DNA matches it firmly. The size field is filled for only some rows; it gives once, few, many or a size class.

abundance,d_gene,v_gene,j_gene,CDR3nt,CDR3aa
NA,TRBD2,TRBV7-8,TRBJ2-5,TGTGCCAGCAGCTTAGCCCGGGCAGGGACTAGAGGAAGTCAGACCCAGTACTTC,CASSLARAGTRGSQTQYF
NA,TRBD2,TRBV5-8,TRBJ2-7,TGTGCCAGCAGCTCATCGGGAGGTTCCTACGAGCAGTACTTC,CASSSSGGSYEQYF
once,TRBD2,TRBV19,TRBJ2-1,TGTGCCAGTAGCTCGGCTAGCGGGACCGACAATGAGCAGTTCTTC,CASSSASGTDNEQFF
NA,NA,TRBV11-2,TRBJ2-7,TGTGCCAGCAGCTTAGCGGGCTACGAGCAGTACTTC,CASSLAGYEQYF
NA,NA,TRBV28,TRBJ2-1,TGTGCCAGCAGTTCCCTTGGGGCGCAGTCCTACAATGAGCAGTTCTTC,CASSSLGAQSYNEQFF
NA,TRBD1,TRBV10-3,TRBJ2-7,TGTGCCATCAGTGGGATCCAGGGGGCGGGCGAGCAGTACTTC,CAISGIQGAGEQYF
NA,TRBD2,TRBV6-1,TRBJ2-7,TGTGCCAGCAGTGAGTGGGCTAGCGGTCCCTACGAGCAGTACTTC,CASSEWASGPYEQYF
NA,NA,TRBV5-1,TRBJ2-1,TGCGCCAGCAGCTTGGGTGGGAGCTCCTACAATGAGCAGTTCTTC,CASSLGGSSYNEQFF
once,NA,TRBV19,TRBJ1-4,TGTGCCAGTAGTATACAGACTGCAACTAATGAAAAACTGTTTTTT,CASSIQTATNEKLFF
NA,TRBD2,TRBV10-2,TRBJ2-1,TGCGCCAGCAGTGAGAAAGGACTAGCGGGAAAGGCTGAGCAGTTCTTC,CASSEKGLAGKAEQFF
NA,TRBD1,TRBV28,TRBJ1-2,TGTGCCAGCAGTTCAGCCGGGACAGGGTGGTATGGCTACACCTTC,CASSSAGTGWYGYTF
once,TRBD1,TRBV18,TRBJ2-7,TGTGCCAGCTCACCGAGGGACAGGGGGGAGGACGAGCAGTACTTC,CASSPRDRGEDEQYF
NA,TRBD2,TRBV12-5,TRBJ2-3,TGTGCTAGTGGTCCGCGGGGACTAGCCATGCATTTT,CASGPRGLAMHF
NA,NA,TRBV7-2,TRBJ2-7,TGTGCCAGCAGCTTAGAATATTTGGCGGGCCACTACGAGCAGTACTTC,CASSLEYLAGHYEQYF
few,NA,TRBV14,TRBJ2-3,TGTGCCAGCAGCCGGGGCCACGCGCCTATGGATACGCAGTATTTT,CASSRGHAPMDTQYF
NA,TRBD2,TRBV7-3,TRBJ2-1,TGTGCCAGCAGCTCTACGTGGAGCGGGAACTACAATGAGCAGTTCTTC,CASSSTWSGNYNEQFF
NA,NA,TRBV12-3/TRBV12-4,TRBJ2-7,TGTGCCAGCACAGCGTCTAGCTCCTACGAGCAGTACTTC,CASTASSSYEQYF
NA,TRBD1,TRBV18,TRBJ1-2,TGTGCCAGCTCATCCCGTGGAGGGGGCAATGGCTACACCTTC,CASSSRGGGNGYTF
NA,TRBD1,TRBV15,TRBJ2-1,TGTGCCACCAGCAGGGGACAGGACGTCCGGAAGCAGTTCTTC,CATSRGQDVRKQFF
NA,NA,TRBV5-1,TRBJ1-4,TGCGCCAGCAGCTTGACGTCAGGGCCTAATGAAAAACTGTTTTTT,CASSLTSGPNEKLFF
NA,NA,TRBV5-6,TRBJ2-7,TGTGCCAGCAGCCTCCCGACACTCTCCTACGAGCAGTACTTC,CASSLPTLSYEQYF
NA,NA,TRBV15,TRBJ1-1,TGTGCCACCAGCGGGGGGATGAACACTGAAGCTTTCTTT,CATSGGMNTEAFF
NA,NA,TRBV14,TRBJ1-2,TGTGCCAGCAGCCAAGATACGTTAAGTACAGTTGGCTACACCTTC,CASSQDTLSTVGYTF
NA,NA,TRBV7-2,TRBJ2-4,TGTGCCAGCAGCTTAACGGGAAAAAACATTCAGTACTTC,CASSLTGKNIQYF
once,TRBD2,TRBV7-2,TRBJ2-7,TGTGCCAGCAGGGGACTAGCGGGAGTAAGCGAGCAGTACTTC,CASRGLAGVSEQYF
few,NA,TRBV7-9,TRBJ2-1,TGTGCCAGCAGCGCAAGACTAGTAGGATCCTACAATGAGCAGTTCTTC,CASSARLVGSYNEQFF
few,TRBD2,TRBV3-1/TRBV3-2,TRBJ2-2,TGTGCCAGCAGCCTAGCGGGAGTGGAGCTGTTTTTT,CASSLAGVELFF
NA,TRBD1,TRBV18,TRBJ1-5,TGTGCCAGCTCACCAGGCGGGACAGTTCCAACTCAGCCCCAGCATTTT,CASSPGGTVPTQPQHF
NA,NA,TRBV11-3,TRBJ2-7,TGTGCCAGCAGCTCCGAACCAGGAAGCTCCTACGAGCAGTACTTC,CASSSEPGSSYEQYF
NA,TRBD1,TRBV6-1,TRBJ1-1,TGTGCCAGCAGTGCCGAGCCCGGGACAGGGGGCGAAAGCACTGAAGCTTTCTTT,CASSAEPGTGGESTEAFF
NA,TRBD2,TRBV19,TRBJ2-2,TGTGCCAGTACGGGAGGAGCGGGAGTCGCCGGGGAGCTGTTTTTT,CASTGGAGVAGELFF
NA,TRBD2,TRBV5-6,TRBJ2-5,TGTGCCAGCAGCGCCCCGGGACTAGCGGGAGTTCGCCAAGAGACCCAGTACTTC,CASSAPGLAGVRQETQYF
NA,TRBD2,TRBV5-1,TRBJ2-5,TGCGCCAGCAGCCCGGGCCGGCGGGGGGCCGAGTTGGAGACCCAGTACTTC,CASSPGRRGAELETQYF
NA,NA,TRBV3-1/TRBV3-2,TRBJ2-7,TGTGCCAGCAGCCAAGAAGTAGGGAGGAACGAGCAGTACTTC,CASSQEVGRNEQYF
NA,NA,TRBV19,TRBJ2-6,TGTGCCATCCGGGGTAATGGGGCCAACGTCCTGACTTTC,CAIRGNGANVLTF
NA,TRBD2,TRBV15,TRBJ2-2,TGTGCCACCAGCAGATTACCCGGGGTTAGCGGGAGAGCGAACACCGGGGAGCTGTTTTTT,CATSRLPGVSGRANTGELFF